What follows are 18 T cell receptor beta chains derived from one specimen sequenced in a study of blood T cell repertoires in COVID-19. Assay used: immunoSEQ multiplex PCR; TCRdb lists only in-frame clones, some missing. The sample includes approximately 300,000 clones, about 87% of them seen just once. Material for sequencing was peripheral blood. The receptors come from a woman between 40 and 55 years old with acute or convalescent COVID-19.

V usage is TRBV14 and J usage is TRBJ2-1, with 8 bases fitting TRBD2. This CDR3 region has 15 residues. J lost 3 bases, V lost 1 base, and 2 bases had no gene match. Germline CDR1 reads SGHDN; CDR2 reads FVKESK. The CDR3 coding sequence is TGTGCCAGCAGCCAAGGGCGGGGGGTCTACAATGAGCAGTTCTTC. Translating it yields CASSQGRGVYNEQFF.

The chain links TRBV5-6 to TRBJ1-2; D is undetermined. V shed 0 bases and J shed 0 bases, with 6 bases lying between them. The germline V gene encodes CDR1 SGHDT and CDR2 YYEEEE. The CDR3 is made up of 14 amino acids. CDR3 protein: CASSLDTTNYGYTF. The CDR3 nucleotides read TGTGCCAGCAGCTTGGACACCACTAACTATGGCTACACCTTC.

The chain is built from TRBV24-1 and TRBJ1-5; D unclear. Trimming pared 9 bases from V and 10 bases from J, leaving 18 bases between. Germline-derived CDR1 and CDR2 are KGHDR and SFDVKD. There are 13 residues in the CDR3. In nucleotides, the CDR3 is TGTGCCACCGTTCCCGGTTGGGAGGAACCCCAGCATTTT. Its protein product is CATVPGWEEPQHF.

The chain recombines TRBV6-5 with TRBJ2-7; D call uncertain. Germline V CDR1 and CDR2: MNHEY, SVGAGI. The CDR3 length is 11 residues. V was clipped by 7 bases and J by 6 bases, with 10 bases between them. The CDR3 sequence is CASTWAVEQYV. CDR3 coding DNA: TGTGCCAGCACCTGGGCAGTCGAGCAGTACGTC.

This clone came up once. The chain is built from TRBV10-1 and TRBJ1-4; 10 bases fit TRBD1. The J segment lost 5 bases and the V segment lost 6 bases, leaving 9 bases of the junction unmatched. Germline-derived CDR1 and CDR2 are WNHNN and SYGVQD (reference sequence). The CDR3 is made up of 16 amino acids. CDR3 nucleotides: TGCGCCAGCAGGGAGGGGACAGGGGTTATGAATGAAAAACTGTTTTTT. This sequence encodes CASREGTGVMNEKLFF.

This clone was counted once. V gene TRBV10-3 combines with J gene TRBJ2-2, with unresolved D. With 6 bases removed from V and 5 bases from J, the gap between germline ends came to 13 bases. Germline V lookup: CDR1 ENHRY, CDR2 SYGVKD. The CDR3 length is 14 residues. The CDR3: CAIRPPERTGELFF. The CDR3 coding sequence is TGTGCCATCAGACCACCAGAACGTACCGGGGAGCTGTTTTTT.

This rearrangement joins TRBV5-3 to TRBJ2-7, with 8 bases lining up with TRBD2. TRBV5-3 is an ORF; its function is uncertain. Trimming took 4 bases from V and 5 from J; bases not matched to a gene: 14. CDR3 length: 16 residues. The CDR3 loop reads CARSPRLRGVHDEQYV. As DNA, the CDR3 is TGTGCCAGAAGCCCGCGTCTGCGGGGGGTCCACGACGAGCAGTACGTC.

The rearrangement joins TRBV9 to TRBJ2-7; possible D gene TRBD1, 5 bases. The germline V gene has CDR1 SGDLS and CDR2 YYNGEE. The CDR3 totals 12 residues. Trimming pared 1 base from V and 6 bases from J, leaving 8 bases between. This CDR3 is CASSVQGTEQYV. DNA of the CDR3: TGTGCCAGCAGCGTACAGGGTACCGAGCAGTACGTC.

V gene TRBV4-1 combines with J gene TRBJ1-1; D is uncertain. The CDR3 spans 11 residues. V lost 1 base, J lost 8 bases, and 5 bases lay in between. Germline V gives CDR1 MGHRA, CDR2 YSYEKL. The chain's CDR3 is CASSQGGEAFF. CDR3 nucleotides: TGCGCCAGCAGCCAAGGAGGGGAAGCTTTCTTT.

This clone was counted a few times. The chain carries TRBV10-3 and TRBJ1-5; 10 bases are shared with TRBD1. The length of the CDR3 is 15 residues. CDR1 and CDR2 from the germline V gene are ENHRY and SYGVKD. V lost 5 bases and J lost 6; bases outside the gene matches: 7. CDR3: CAISSGTGERQPQHF. CDR3 bases: TGTGCCATCAGTTCAGGGACAGGGGAGCGTCAGCCCCAGCATTTT.

Details on this clone: The junction does not match germline at one end; this may be a read error. The V gene is TRBV25-1, the J gene TRBJ1-5; a possible D gene is TRBD1 (5 bases). CDR1 MGHDK and CDR2 SYGVNS come from the germline V gene. The CDR3 is made up of 12 amino acids. The DNA for the CDR3 is TGTGCCAGCAGTGAATCCGGGACTCTTTTAGATTTT. It translates to CASSESGTLLDF.

Of note for this clone: The sample contains more than one DNA sequence encoding this CDR3. The V and J genes are TRBV29-1 and TRBJ1-1; maybe TRBD1 (6 bases). Germline-derived CDR1 and CDR2 are SQVTM and ANQGSEA. CDR3 length: 12 amino acids. Deletions cut 3 bases from V and 2 bases from J, with 7 bases between. The CDR3 is CSVDRGNTEAFF. The CDR3 DNA is TGCAGCGTTGACAGGGGAAACACTGAAGCTTTCTTT.

The V call is TRBV5-5, the J call TRBJ1-2; D may be TRBD1 (5 bases). V was shortened by 1 base and J by 5 bases, with 12 bases between the two germline ends. Germline CDR1 reads SGHKS; CDR2 reads YYEKEE (reference sequence). There are 14 residues in the CDR3. CDR3 loop: CASSLNGGEYGYTF. CDR3 sequence (DNA): TGTGCCAGCAGCTTGAACGGGGGAGAGTATGGCTACACCTTC.

This chain connects TRBV2 to TRBJ1-4; the D gene is possibly TRBD1 (6 bases). Germline V gene sequence: CDR1 SNHLY, CDR2 FYNNEI. The CDR3 is made up of 14 amino acids. Trimming removed 6 bases from V and 4 bases from J, with 12 bases in between. The CDR3 here is CASRTTGYNEKLFF. The DNA of the CDR3 is TGTGCCAGCAGAACGACAGGTTATAATGAAAAACTGTTTTTT. The whole variable domain, filled in from reference TRBV2 and TRBJ1-4, reads EPEVTQTPSHQVTQMGQEVILRCVPISNHLYFYWYRQILGQKVEFLVSFYNNEISEKSEIFDDQFSVERPDGSNFTLKIRSTKLEDSAMYFCASRTTGYNEKLFFGSGTQLSVL.

The rearrangement links TRBV6-5 to TRBJ2-5; TRBD2 agrees at 7 bases. Unmatched junction bases numbered 5, after V lost 7 bases and J lost 3 bases. Germline lookup yields CDR1 MNHEY and CDR2 SVGAGI. This CDR3 spans 13 amino acids. The CDR3: CASTLGREETQYF. The CDR3 nucleotides are TGTGCCAGCACTCTAGGGAGGGAAGAGACCCAGTACTTC.

This clone was recorded only once. The chain has TRBV7-9 and TRBJ1-5, with a weak D call TRBD1 (5 bases). Germline-derived CDR1 and CDR2 are SEHNR and FQNEAQ (reference sequence). V lost 1 base to trimming and J lost 4 bases, with 17 bases between them. This CDR3 comprises 17 residues. The CDR3: CASSLGSGSGWNQPQHF. The CDR3 DNA sequence: TGTGCCAGCAGCTTAGGGTCAGGGTCGGGTTGGAATCAGCCCCAGCATTTT.

A single count supports this clone. J is TRBJ2-2 and V is TRBV5-1; D may be TRBD2 (5 bases). Germline V gene sequence: CDR1 SGHRS, CDR2 YFSETQ. The CDR3 is made up of 15 amino acids. The V gene lost 7 bases and the J gene lost 2 bases, with 15 bases spanning the gap. CDR3 coding DNA: TGCGCCAGCCGCGGCGGCGGGCCAAACACCGGGGAGCTGTTTTTT. It translates to CASRGGGPNTGELFF.

V gene TRBV27 combines with J gene TRBJ1-4; tentatively, D is TRBD1 (6 bases). CDR3 length equals 13 residues. The germline V and J ends were trimmed by 6 bases and 3 bases, with 8 bases remaining between them. Germline CDR1 MNHEY, CDR2 SMNVEV (reference sequence). The DNA for the CDR3 is TGTGCCAGCAGACAGGGCGCTAATGAAAAACTGTTTTTT. This translates into CASRQGANEKLFF.